This TCR beta chain derives from a study of blood T cell repertoires in COVID-19. Study at large: Some COVID-19 samples were acute and others convalescent; all came from the United States, Italy and Spain. Sample material is recorded as cDNA or gDNA derived from T cells, B-cell-depleted T cells, or PBMCs.

Profiled with immunoSEQ multiplex PCR; TCRdb holds only in-frame clones, not every one. Here the sample spans under 200,000 clones, about nine tenths being singletons. CDR1 is LNHDA, CDR2 SQIVND, per germline (reference sequence). Trimming cost V 3 bases and J 5 bases; bases outside gene matches: 9. This CDR3 has 15 residues. In Seattle, patients joined the study during active infection and were tracked longitudinally. This rearrangement joins TRBV19 to TRBJ1-1, with 7 positions matching TRBD1. The sample was peripheral blood. The TCR originated in a woman aged 55 to 70 with COVID-19, enrolled during active disease. In nucleotides, the CDR3 is TGTGCCAGTAGTATGAGGGCAGGGGGAAGTACTGAAGCTTTCTTT. Its protein is CASSMRAGGSTEAFF.